This is a list of T cell receptor beta chains from one sample in a study of blood T cell repertoires in COVID-19. Profiling relied on immunoSEQ multiplex PCR, and the TCRdb table lists in-frame clones only, not all of them. Among roughly 180,000 clones, approximately 85% were seen once, and the ten largest hold under 8%. The sequenced material came from PBMCs or T cells enriched from blood (not recorded which). The receptors come from a man in his forties who had recovered from COVID-19. Each CDR3 is given with its conserved first and last residue. A D gene is named only where the DNA matches it firmly. Only part of the rows carry a size: once, few, many, or a class if the clone is expanded.

abundance,j_gene,v_gene,d_gene,CDR3nt,CDR3aa
-,TRBJ2-7,TRBV30,TRBD2,TGTGCCTGGACCTGGACTAGCGTGTCTTACGAGCAGTACTTC,CAWTWTSVSYEQYF
-,TRBJ1-6,TRBV30,-,TGTGCCTGGAGTCCTACAGGGTCGAATTCACCCCTCCACTTT,CAWSPTGSNSPLHF
-,TRBJ2-5,TRBV25-1,-,TGTGCCAGCAGTGGTGGAGGCGCGCAAGAGACCCAGTACTTC,CASSGGGAQETQYF
once,TRBJ2-1,TRBV4-2,TRBD2,TGTGCCAGCAGCCAAGATGGAGTAGCGGGAAACAATGAGCAGTTCTTC,CASSQDGVAGNNEQFF
-,TRBJ2-7,TRBV7-8,-,TGTGCCAGCAGCTTAGTTAGGGGCGGCGAGCAGTACTTC,CASSLVRGGEQYF
-,TRBJ1-2,TRBV12-1,-,TGTGCCAGCATGGGCGAAAACTATGGCTACACCTTC,CASMGENYGYTF
few,TRBJ1-1,TRBV5-1,-,TGCGCCAGCAGCTTGGGGCAGGGGAAGGAAGCTTTCTTT,CASSLGQGKEAFF
once,TRBJ2-1,TRBV27,TRBD2,TGTGCCAGCAGTTCCGGGACTAGCGGGAGGGCAGGACAGTTCTTC,CASSSGTSGRAGQFF
-,TRBJ1-5,TRBV5-1,-,TGCGCCAGCAGCGTCCCTGGAGGGCCCCAGCATTTT,CASSVPGGPQHF
-,TRBJ1-2,TRBV5-1,-,TGCGCCAGCAGCTTGGGTGGCAGGGGCGATGGCTACACCTTC,CASSLGGRGDGYTF
-,TRBJ2-7,TRBV6-5,-,TGTGCCAGCAGGCGGCCCGGCGGGGATCGGGAGCAGTACTTC,CASRRPGGDREQYF
-,TRBJ1-5,TRBV7-9,-,TGTGCCAGCAGCAACGGGGGCAATCAGCCCCAGCATTTT,CASSNGGNQPQHF
-,TRBJ1-5,TRBV19,-,TGTGCCAGTAAAACACAGGACAATCAGCCCCAGCATTTT,CASKTQDNQPQHF
-,TRBJ1-6,TRBV28,-,TGTGCCAGCCGGTCACTAGATTCACCCCTCCACTTT,CASRSLDSPLHF
-,TRBJ1-1,TRBV13,-,TGTGCCAGCAGCTTGGTCGGCACTGAAGCTTTCTTT,CASSLVGTEAFF
-,TRBJ2-1,TRBV6-5,TRBD2,TGTGCCAGCAGTTACGAGGGGCCGGGGGGTGAGCAGTTCTTC,CASSYEGPGGEQFF
-,TRBJ2-7,TRBV9,TRBD1,TGTGCCAGCAGCGTCTCCGGGACAGGGGGCGCAGGGGAGCAGTACTTC,CASSVSGTGGAGEQYF
-,TRBJ2-5,TRBV7-9,TRBD1,TGTGCCAGCAGCTATCGGACAGGTCTTCAAGAGACCCAGTACTTC,CASSYRTGLQETQYF
-,TRBJ1-1,TRBV7-9,TRBD1,TGTGCCAGCAGCAAAACGACAGGGAGTGAAGCTTTCTTT,CASSKTTGSEAFF
-,TRBJ1-1,TRBV29-1,TRBD1,TGCAGCGTTGCCGGACAGGGGAACACTGAAGCTTTCTTT,CSVAGQGNTEAFF
-,TRBJ2-5,TRBV3-1/TRBV3-2,-,TGTGCCAGCAGCCCACGTCTGCGCGGAGAGACCCAGTACTTC,CASSPRLRGETQYF
once,TRBJ2-1,TRBV7-9,TRBD2,TGTGCCAGCAGCCCGCCGGGGGGAGATGAGCAGTTCTTC,CASSPPGGDEQFF
-,TRBJ2-2,TRBV6-6,TRBD2,TGTGCCAGCAGTTACTCTAGCGGGGGGACAGTGAGGGAGCTGTTTTTT,CASSYSSGGTVRELFF
-,TRBJ1-1,TRBV5-1,TRBD1,TGCGCCAGCAGCCCGCCGGGACAGGGGTACGCTGAAGCTTTCTTT,CASSPPGQGYAEAFF